This TCR beta chain comes out of a study of cytomegalovirus exposure and HLA in healthy donors. Study-level findings and limits: For most TCR beta V segments, an earlier analysis put the productive rate at about 90% or about 30% of the time. Reported performance of the classifier showed diagnosis of cytomegalovirus status with high specificity and sensitivity. Rarity held for most TCR sequences, but there were some public TCRs that occurred in many donors.

The germline gives CDR1 MNHEY, CDR2 SMNVEV (reference sequence). V was cut by 3 bases and J by 4 bases, with 21 bases left in between. CDR3 length: 17 residues. The sample holds many counts of this clone. Its antigen is currently unknown. Primers: 60 Vbeta forward and 13 Jbeta reverse. Profiled with immunoSEQ multiplex PCR; TCRdb holds only in-frame clones, not every one. The sample contains around 78,000 clones, roughly 63% of which appear only once. Sequences were obtained from PBMCs. This TCR was recovered from a man younger than 40 in good health and CMV-seropositive. V usage is TRBV27 and J usage is TRBJ2-5; TRBD2 is a possible D gene (5 bases). CDR3 sequence reads: CASSFFPTREEGETQYF. DNA for the CDR3: TGTGCCAGCAGTTTCTTCCCCACTAGGGAAGAAGGAGAGACCCAGTACTTC.